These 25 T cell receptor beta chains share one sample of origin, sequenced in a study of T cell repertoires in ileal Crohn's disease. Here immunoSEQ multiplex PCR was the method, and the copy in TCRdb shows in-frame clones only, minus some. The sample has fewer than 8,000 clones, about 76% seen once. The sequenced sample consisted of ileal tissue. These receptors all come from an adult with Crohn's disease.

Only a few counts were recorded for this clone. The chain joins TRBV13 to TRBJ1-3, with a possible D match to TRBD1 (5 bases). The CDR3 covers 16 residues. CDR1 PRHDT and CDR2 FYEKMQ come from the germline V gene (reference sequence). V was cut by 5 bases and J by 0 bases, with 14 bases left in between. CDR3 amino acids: CASSPRDGDSGNTIYF. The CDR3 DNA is TGTGCCAGCAGCCCGCGGGACGGCGACTCTGGAAACACCATATATTTT.

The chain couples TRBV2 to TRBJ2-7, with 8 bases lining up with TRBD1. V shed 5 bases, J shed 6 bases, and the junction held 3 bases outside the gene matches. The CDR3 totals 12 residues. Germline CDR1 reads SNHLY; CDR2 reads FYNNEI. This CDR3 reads CASSPTGGEQYF. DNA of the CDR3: TGTGCCAGCAGTCCTACAGGGGGCGAGCAGTACTTC.

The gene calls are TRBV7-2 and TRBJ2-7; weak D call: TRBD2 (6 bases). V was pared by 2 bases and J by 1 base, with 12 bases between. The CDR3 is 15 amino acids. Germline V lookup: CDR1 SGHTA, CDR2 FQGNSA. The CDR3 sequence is CASSLTSSPSYEQYF. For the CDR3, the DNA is TGTGCCAGCAGCTTAACTAGCTCCCCATCCTACGAGCAGTACTTC.

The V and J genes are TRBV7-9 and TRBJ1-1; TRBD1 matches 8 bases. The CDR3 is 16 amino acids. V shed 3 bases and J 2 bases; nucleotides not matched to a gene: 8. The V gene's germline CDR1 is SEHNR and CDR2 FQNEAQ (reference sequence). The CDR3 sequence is CASSLGGQGANTEAFF. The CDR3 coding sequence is TGTGCCAGCAGCTTGGGGGGGCAGGGGGCTAACACTGAAGCTTTCTTT.

CDR3 loop: CASSLWAGGAYNEQFF. In nucleotides, the CDR3 is TGTGCCAGCAGCTTATGGGCGGGAGGGGCCTACAATGAGCAGTTCTTC. This chain joins TRBV7-2 and TRBJ2-1, with 9 bases fitting TRBD2. V was clipped by 2 bases and J by 2 bases; unmatched bases: 4. The CDR3 length is 16 residues. Germline CDR1 SGHTA, CDR2 FQGNSA.

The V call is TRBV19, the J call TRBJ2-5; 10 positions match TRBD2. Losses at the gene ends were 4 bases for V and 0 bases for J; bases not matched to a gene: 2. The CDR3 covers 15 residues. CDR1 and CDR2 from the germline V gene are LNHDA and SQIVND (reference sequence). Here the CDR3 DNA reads TGTGCCAGTAGTAATAGCGGGAGGTACCAAGAGACCCAGTACTTC. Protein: CASSNSGRYQETQYF.

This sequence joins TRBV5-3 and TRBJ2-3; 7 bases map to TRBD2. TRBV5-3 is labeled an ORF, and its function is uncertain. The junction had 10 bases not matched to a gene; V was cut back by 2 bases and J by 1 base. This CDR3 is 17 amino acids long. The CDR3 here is CARSFWGTAGGTDTQYF. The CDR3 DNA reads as TGTGCCAGAAGCTTTTGGGGAACGGCGGGAGGCACAGATACGCAGTATTTT.

CDR3 sequence (DNA): TGTGCCAGCAGCTTTCGACTAGCGGATCCCCCCTACGAGCAGTACTTC. It is translated as CASSFRLADPPYEQYF. The rearrangement uses TRBV21-1 and TRBJ2-7; the table calls TRBD2, which could not be checked here. TRBV21-1 corresponds to a pseudogene. There are 16 residues in the CDR3.

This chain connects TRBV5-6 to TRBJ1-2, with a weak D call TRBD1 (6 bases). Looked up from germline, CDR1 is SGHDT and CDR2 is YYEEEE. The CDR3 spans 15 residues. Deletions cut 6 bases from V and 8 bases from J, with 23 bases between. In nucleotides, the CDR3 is TGTGCCAGCACCTCGGACAGTTTTGTTCTTGGCGGCTACACCTTC. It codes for CASTSDSFVLGGYTF.

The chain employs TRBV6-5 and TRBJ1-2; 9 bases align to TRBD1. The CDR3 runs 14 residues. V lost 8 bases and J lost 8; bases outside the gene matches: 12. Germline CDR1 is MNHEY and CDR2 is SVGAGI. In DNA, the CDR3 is TGTGCCAGCGCCCAACAGGGGGCCGGGGGCGGCTACACCTTC. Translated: CASAQQGAGGGYTF.

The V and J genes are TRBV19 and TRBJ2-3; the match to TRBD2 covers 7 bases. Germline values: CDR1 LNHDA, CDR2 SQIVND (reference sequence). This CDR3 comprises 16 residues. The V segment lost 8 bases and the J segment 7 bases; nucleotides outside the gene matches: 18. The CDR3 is CASVPSTAGRLYTQYF. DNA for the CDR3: TGTGCCAGTGTACCATCCACAGCGGGACGATTGTATACGCAGTATTTT.

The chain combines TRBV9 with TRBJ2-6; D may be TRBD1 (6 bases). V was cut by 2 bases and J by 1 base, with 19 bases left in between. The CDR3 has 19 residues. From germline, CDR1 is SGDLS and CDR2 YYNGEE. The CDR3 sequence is CASSVPPGHSISGANVLTF. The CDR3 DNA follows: TGTGCCAGCAGCGTCCCCCCGGGACATTCTATATCTGGGGCCAACGTCCTGACTTTC.

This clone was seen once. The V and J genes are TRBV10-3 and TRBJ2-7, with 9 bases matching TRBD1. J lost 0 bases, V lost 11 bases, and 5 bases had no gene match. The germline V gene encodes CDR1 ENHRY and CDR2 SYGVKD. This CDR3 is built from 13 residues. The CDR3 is CAAWDRDSYEQYF. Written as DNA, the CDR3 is TGTGCCGCTTGGGACAGGGACTCCTACGAGCAGTACTTC.

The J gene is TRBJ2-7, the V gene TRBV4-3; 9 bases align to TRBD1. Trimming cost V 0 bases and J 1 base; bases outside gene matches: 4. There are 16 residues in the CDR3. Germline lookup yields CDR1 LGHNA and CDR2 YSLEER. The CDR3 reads CASSQDLGTGSYEQYF. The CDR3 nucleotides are TGCGCCAGCAGCCAAGATCTTGGGACAGGGTCCTACGAGCAGTACTTC.

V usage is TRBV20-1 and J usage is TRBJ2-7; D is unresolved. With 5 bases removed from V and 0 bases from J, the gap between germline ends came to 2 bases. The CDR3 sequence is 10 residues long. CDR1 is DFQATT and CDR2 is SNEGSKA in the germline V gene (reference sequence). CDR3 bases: TGCAGTGCTTACTCCTACGAGCAGTACTTC. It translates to CSAYSYEQYF.

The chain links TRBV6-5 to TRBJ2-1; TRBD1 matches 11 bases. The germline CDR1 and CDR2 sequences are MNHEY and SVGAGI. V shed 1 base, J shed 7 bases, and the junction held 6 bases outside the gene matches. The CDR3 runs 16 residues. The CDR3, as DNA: TGTGCCAGCAGTTACTATGGGACAGGGGGTTTGAATGAGCAGTTCTTC. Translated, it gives CASSYYGTGGLNEQFF.

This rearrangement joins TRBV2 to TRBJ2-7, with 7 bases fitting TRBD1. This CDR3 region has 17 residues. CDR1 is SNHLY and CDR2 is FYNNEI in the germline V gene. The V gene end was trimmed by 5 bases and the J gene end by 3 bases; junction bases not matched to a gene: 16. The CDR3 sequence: CASSISNSGTVDYEQYF. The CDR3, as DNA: TGTGCCAGCAGTATATCAAATTCCGGGACAGTCGACTACGAGCAGTACTTC.

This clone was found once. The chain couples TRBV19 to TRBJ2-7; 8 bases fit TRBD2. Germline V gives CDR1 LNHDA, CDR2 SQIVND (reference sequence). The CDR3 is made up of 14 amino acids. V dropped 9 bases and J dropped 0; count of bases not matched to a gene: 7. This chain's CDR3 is CASRLARHSYEQYF. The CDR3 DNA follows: TGTGCCAGCCGACTAGCGAGACACTCCTACGAGCAGTACTTC. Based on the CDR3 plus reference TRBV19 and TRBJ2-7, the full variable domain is DGGITQSPKYLFRKEGQNVTLSCEQNLNHDAMYWYRQDPGQGLRLIYYSQIVNDFQKGDIAEGYSVSREKKESFPLTVTSAQKNPTAFYLCASRLARHSYEQYFGPGTRLTVT.

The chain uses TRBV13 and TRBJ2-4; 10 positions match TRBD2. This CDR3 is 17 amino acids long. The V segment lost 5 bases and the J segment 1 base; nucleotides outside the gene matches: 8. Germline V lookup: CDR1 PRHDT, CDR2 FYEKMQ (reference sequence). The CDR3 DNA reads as TGTGCCAGCAGCGCAGCCTCTAGCGGGAGCGCCAAAAACATTCAGTACTTC. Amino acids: CASSAASSGSAKNIQYF.

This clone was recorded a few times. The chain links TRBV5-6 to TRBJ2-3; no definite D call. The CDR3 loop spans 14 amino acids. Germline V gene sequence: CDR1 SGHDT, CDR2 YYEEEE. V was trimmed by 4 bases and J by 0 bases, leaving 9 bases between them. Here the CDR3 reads CASSISTSTDTQYF. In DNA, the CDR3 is TGTGCCAGCAGCATATCGACTAGCACAGATACGCAGTATTTT.

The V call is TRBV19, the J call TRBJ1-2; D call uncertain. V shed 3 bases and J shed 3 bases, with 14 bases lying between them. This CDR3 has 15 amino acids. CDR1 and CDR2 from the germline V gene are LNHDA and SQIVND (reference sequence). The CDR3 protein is CASSINPRTHYGYTF. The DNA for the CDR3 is TGTGCCAGTAGTATTAATCCCAGAACCCACTATGGCTACACCTTC.

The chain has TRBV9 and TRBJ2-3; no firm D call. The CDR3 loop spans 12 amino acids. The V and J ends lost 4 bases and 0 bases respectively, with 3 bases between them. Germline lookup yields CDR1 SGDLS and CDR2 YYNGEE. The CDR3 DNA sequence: TGTGCCAGCAGCCCTAGCACAGATACGCAGTATTTT. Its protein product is CASSPSTDTQYF.

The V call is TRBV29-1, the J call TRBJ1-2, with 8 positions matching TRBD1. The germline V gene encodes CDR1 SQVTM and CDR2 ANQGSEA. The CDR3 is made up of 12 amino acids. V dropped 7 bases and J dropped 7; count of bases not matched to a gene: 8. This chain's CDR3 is CSARQGPGGYTF. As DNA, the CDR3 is TGCAGCGCCCGACAGGGGCCAGGTGGCTACACCTTC.

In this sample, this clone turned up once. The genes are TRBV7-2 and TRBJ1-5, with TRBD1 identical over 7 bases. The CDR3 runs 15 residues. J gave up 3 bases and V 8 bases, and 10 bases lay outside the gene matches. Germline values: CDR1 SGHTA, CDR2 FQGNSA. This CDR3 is CASAPTGADNQPQHF. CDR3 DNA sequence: TGTGCCAGCGCCCCCACAGGGGCGGACAATCAGCCCCAGCATTTT.

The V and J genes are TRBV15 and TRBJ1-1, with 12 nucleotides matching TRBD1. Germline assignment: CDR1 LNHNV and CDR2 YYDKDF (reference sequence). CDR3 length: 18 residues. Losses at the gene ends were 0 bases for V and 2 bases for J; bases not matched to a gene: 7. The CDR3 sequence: CATSRDRGTGGQNTEAFF. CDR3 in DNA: TGTGCCACCAGCAGAGATCGCGGGACAGGGGGCCAAAACACTGAAGCTTTCTTT.